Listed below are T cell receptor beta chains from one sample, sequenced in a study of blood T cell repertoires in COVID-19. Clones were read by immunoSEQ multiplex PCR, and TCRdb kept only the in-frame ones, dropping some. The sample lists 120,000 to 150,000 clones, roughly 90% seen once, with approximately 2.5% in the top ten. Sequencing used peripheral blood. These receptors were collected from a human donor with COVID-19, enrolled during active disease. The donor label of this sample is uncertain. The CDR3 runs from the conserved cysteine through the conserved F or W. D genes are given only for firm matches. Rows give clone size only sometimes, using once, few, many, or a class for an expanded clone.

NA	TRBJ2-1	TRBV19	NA	TGTGCCAGCGCTATATGGGGACTCGAGCAGTTCTTC	CASAIWGLEQFF
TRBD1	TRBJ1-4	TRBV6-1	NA	TGTGCCAGCAGTGACCCGGGACAGGGTTCTCTCAAGGAAAAACTGTTTTTT	CASSDPGQGSLKEKLFF
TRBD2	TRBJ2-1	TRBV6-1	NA	TGTGCCAGCAGTGAAACCAGCGGGGTCTCCTACAATGAGCAGTTCTTC	CASSETSGVSYNEQFF
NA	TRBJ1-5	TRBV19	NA	TGTGCCAGTAGTATGCGCCGGGATCAGCCCCAGCATTTT	CASSMRRDQPQHF
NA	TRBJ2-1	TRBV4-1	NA	TGCGCCAGCAGCCAATACGCCGGGAGGACAGGGTTGTACAATGAGCAGTTCTTC	CASSQYAGRTGLYNEQFF
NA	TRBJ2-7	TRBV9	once	TGTGCCAGCAGCGTAGGACAGGTGGCTGGGGAGCAGTACTTC	CASSVGQVAGEQYF
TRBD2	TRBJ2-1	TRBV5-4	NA	TGTGCCAGCAGCTTGCGACTAGCGGGGAACAATGAGCAGTTCTTC	CASSLRLAGNNEQFF
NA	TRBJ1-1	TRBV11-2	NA	TGTGCCAGCAGCCTTACAGTGAACACTGAAGCTTTCTTT	CASSLTVNTEAFF
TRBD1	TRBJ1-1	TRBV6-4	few	TGTGCCAGCAGTGACTCTAGCAGGGGGACTGAAGCTTTCTTT	CASSDSSRGTEAFF
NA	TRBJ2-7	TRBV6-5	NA	TGTGCCAGCAGTTCCCAAGGGGGAGTGCAGTACTTC	CASSSQGGVQYF
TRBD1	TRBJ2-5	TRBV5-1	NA	TGCGCCAGCAGCTTGACAGGGGCCGGGGAGACCCAGTACTTC	CASSLTGAGETQYF
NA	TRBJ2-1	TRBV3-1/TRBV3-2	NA	TGTGCCAGCAGCCAAGATTCAGGTCTAGCCCTAGACAATGAGCAGTTCTTC	CASSQDSGLALDNEQFF
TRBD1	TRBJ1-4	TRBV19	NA	TGTGCCAGTAGTATCCGGGGACAGTTAAATGAAAAACTGTTTTTT	CASSIRGQLNEKLFF
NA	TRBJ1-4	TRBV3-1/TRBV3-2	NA	TGTGCCAGCAGCCAACTCAGGGGTGAAAAACTGTTTTTT	CASSQLRGEKLFF
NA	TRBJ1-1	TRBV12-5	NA	TGTGCTAGTGGTACTGACTTTTATGTGAGGCACACTGAAGCTTTCTTT	CASGTDFYVRHTEAFF
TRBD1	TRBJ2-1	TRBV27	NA	TGTGCCAGCAGGGGACAGGGGAGGGGTGAGCAGTTCTTC	CASRGQGRGEQFF
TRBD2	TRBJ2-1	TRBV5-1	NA	TGCGCCAGCAGCTGGGGGACTAGCGGGGGATTTGAGCAGTTCTTC	CASSWGTSGGFEQFF
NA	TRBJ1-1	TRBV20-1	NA	TGCAGTGCTAGAGGCAGCACAGGAGCTTTCTTT	CSARGSTGAFF
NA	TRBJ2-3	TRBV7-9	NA	TGTGCCAGCGAATTCAGGGTCACAGATACGCAGTATTTT	CASEFRVTDTQYF
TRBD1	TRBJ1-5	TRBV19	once	TGTGCCAGTACCCGACAGGGAGCACGCAATCAGCCCCAGCATTTT	CASTRQGARNQPQHF
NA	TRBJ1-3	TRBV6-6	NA	TGTGCCAGCAGCACCGGGACAAACTCTGGAAACACCATATATTTT	CASSTGTNSGNTIYF
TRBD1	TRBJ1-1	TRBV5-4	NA	TGTGCCAGCAGCTTGGTAAGCGGGACAGGGCACCCTACTGAAGCTTTCTTT	CASSLVSGTGHPTEAFF
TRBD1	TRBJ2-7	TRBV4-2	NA	TGTGCCAGCAGCCGTAGACAGGGAGAAACCTACGAGCAGTACTTC	CASSRRQGETYEQYF
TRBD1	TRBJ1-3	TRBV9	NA	TGTGCCAGCAGCGTGGCAGGGGGGAACACCATATATTTT	CASSVAGGNTIYF
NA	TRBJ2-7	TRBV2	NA	TGTGCCAGCGCCGGGACACTACGCTCCTACGAGCAGTACTTC	CASAGTLRSYEQYF
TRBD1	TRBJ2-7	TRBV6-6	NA	TGTGCCAGCAGTTTGGACAGGGTTCCCTACGAGCAGTACTTC	CASSLDRVPYEQYF
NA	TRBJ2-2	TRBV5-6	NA	TGTGCCAGCAGCGACCAGGGCAGGGCGAACACCGGGGAGCTGTTTTTT	CASSDQGRANTGELFF
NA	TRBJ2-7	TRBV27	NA	TGTGCCAGCAACCTTGCAGGGCCGTCCTACGAGCAGTACTTC	CASNLAGPSYEQYF
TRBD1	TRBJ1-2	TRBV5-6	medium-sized	TGTGCCAGCAGACCGACAGGGCACTATGGCTACACCTTC	CASRPTGHYGYTF
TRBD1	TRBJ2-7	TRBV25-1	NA	TGTGCCAGCAGTGAGGGGCAATGGACAGGGGGCACCCCCGAGCAGTACTTC	CASSEGQWTGGTPEQYF
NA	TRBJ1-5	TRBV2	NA	TGTGCCAGCTCAGAGGACAGCAGAGGAAATAGCAATCAGCCCCAGCATTTT	CASSEDSRGNSNQPQHF
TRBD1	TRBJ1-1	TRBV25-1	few	TGTGCCAGCAGTGACACCGGGACAGCGGTTGCGGAAGCTTTCTTT	CASSDTGTAVAEAFF
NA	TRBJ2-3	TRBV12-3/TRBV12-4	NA	TGTGCCAGCAGACAGGGTCGAACAGATACGCAGTATTTT	CASRQGRTDTQYF
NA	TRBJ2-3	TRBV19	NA	TGTGCCAGTAGTATAGTCCCAGGGGACACAGATACGCAGTATTTT	CASSIVPGDTDTQYF
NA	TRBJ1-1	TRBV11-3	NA	TGTGCCAGCAGCTTCTCTAACCGAGCTTTCTTT	CASSFSNRAFF
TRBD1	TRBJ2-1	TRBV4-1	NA	TGCGCCAGCAGCCAGGACCCGGGACAGGGGGTCAATGAGCAGTTCTTC	CASSQDPGQGVNEQFF
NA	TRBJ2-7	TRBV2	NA	TGTGCCAGCATGTCAGGGTACGAGCAGTACTTC	CASMSGYEQYF
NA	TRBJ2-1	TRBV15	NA	TGTGCCACCAGCAGAGCGCGGCTAGGCAATGAGCAGTTCTTC	CATSRARLGNEQFF
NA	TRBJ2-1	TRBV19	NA	TGTGCCAGTAGTATAGAATACTCCTACAATGAGCAGTTCTTC	CASSIEYSYNEQFF
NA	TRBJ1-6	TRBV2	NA	TGTGCCAGCAGTGCCTATTCACCCCTCCACTTT	CASSAYSPLHF
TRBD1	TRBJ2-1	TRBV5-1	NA	TGCGCCAGCAGCACCCCAGGGGGCGGGAACAATGAGCAGTTCTTC	CASSTPGGGNNEQFF
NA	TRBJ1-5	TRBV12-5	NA	TGTGCCAGTGCCTCCCAGGGCCAGCCCCAGCATTTT	CASASQGQPQHF
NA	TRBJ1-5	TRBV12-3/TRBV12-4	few	TGTGCCAGCAGTCCGGGCAGAGGGCAGCCCCAGCATTTT	CASSPGRGQPQHF
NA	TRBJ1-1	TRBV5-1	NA	TGCGCCAGCAGCCGGGCGGGCACCCGGAACACTGAAGCTTTCTTT	CASSRAGTRNTEAFF
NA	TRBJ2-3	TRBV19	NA	TGTGCCAGTAGTATAGGTAGGGGGGGCCGCACAGATACGCAGTATTTT	CASSIGRGGRTDTQYF
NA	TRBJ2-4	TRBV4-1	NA	TGCGCCAGCAGCCCCGAAAAAAGCATCCTAGCCAAAAACATTCAGTACTTC	CASSPEKSILAKNIQYF
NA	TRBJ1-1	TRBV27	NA	TGTGCCAGCAGTTTATCCGGAGGGGGAGGGCCCACTGAAGCTTTCTTT	CASSLSGGGGPTEAFF
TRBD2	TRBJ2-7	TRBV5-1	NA	TGCGCCAGCAGCTTCGGGACTAGCGGGGGCGCATCCTACGAGCAGTACTTC	CASSFGTSGGASYEQYF
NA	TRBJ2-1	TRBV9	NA	TGTGCCAGCAGCGTAGGGGGTGGGGAGTGGGTTGAGCAGTTCTTC	CASSVGGGEWVEQFF
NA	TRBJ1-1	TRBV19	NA	TGTGCCAGTAGTATTGAGGCAGGGTGGGAAACTGAAGCTTTCTTT	CASSIEAGWETEAFF
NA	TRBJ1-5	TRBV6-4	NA	TGTGCCAGCAATAAAATCGGGGGATATAGCAATCAGCCCCAGCATTTT	CASNKIGGYSNQPQHF
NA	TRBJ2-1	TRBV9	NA	TGTGCCAGCAGCGTTGGCCCGAGCGCCAATGAGCAGTTCTTC	CASSVGPSANEQFF
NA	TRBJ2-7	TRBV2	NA	TGTGCCAGCAGTGCCTCGACAGTGTACGAGCAGTACTTC	CASSASTVYEQYF
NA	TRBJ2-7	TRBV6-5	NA	TGTGCCAGCAGTACAGACAGGACCTACGAGCAGTACTTC	CASSTDRTYEQYF
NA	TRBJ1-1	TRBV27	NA	TGTGCCAGCAAATACTTACAGGGGAACACTGAAGCTTTCTTT	CASKYLQGNTEAFF